This section outlines one T cell receptor beta chain sequence together with its context. Its target is not known. Trimming took 6 bases from V and 7 from J, leaving 22 bases between them. The CDR3 has 16 amino acids. Germline values: CDR1 LGHNT, CDR2 FRNRAP. The sample comes from a study of CD8+ T cells in alopecia areata. Study results and limitations: Mice showed clearer TCR sharing than patients did, a gap that was possibly HLA-related.

Isolated RNA was reverse transcribed into cDNA used as the sequencing template. Assay used: immunoSEQ multiplex PCR; TCRdb lists only in-frame clones, some missing. Of approximately 5,400 clones in the sample, about 60% were seen once. Peripheral blood samples and lesional scalp punch biopsies were obtained from alopecia areata patients. The rearrangement links TRBV12-5 to TRBJ1-5; D gene unclear. Sequenced material: skin, taken at week 0. The receptor was isolated from a human donor with alopecia areata. The CDR3 sequence is CASGLTPRFSGQPQHF. As DNA, the CDR3 is TGTGCTAGTGGACTCACCCCCAGGTTTTCGGGCCAGCCCCAGCATTTT.